A selection of T cell receptor beta chains follows, all from one sample in a study of T cells in Graves' hyperthyroidism and ophthalmopathy. TCRdb passed the multiplex PCR reads through MiXCR, listing each CDR3 protein once. The table shows around 700,000 distinct CDR3 sequences, with 30% to 40% occurring only once. The material sequenced was blood. These receptors all stem from a woman in her thirties or forties with Graves' hyperthyroidism. The CDR3 runs from the conserved cysteine through the conserved F or W. A D gene is named only where the DNA matches it firmly. The size entry is marked missing in some rows and otherwise reads once, few, many or a size class.

CDR3aa: CAIRLDRNYYGYTF
CDR3nt: TGTGCCATCAGATTGGACAGGAACTACTATGGCTACACCTTC
v_gene: TRBV10-3
d_gene: TRBD1
j_gene: TRBJ1-2
abundance: .

CDR3aa: CATSSKGQIYGYTF
CDR3nt: TGTGCCACCAGCAGTAAGGGACAGATCTATGGCTACACCTTC
v_gene: TRBV15
d_gene: TRBD1
j_gene: TRBJ1-2
abundance: many

CDR3aa: CAISGTATNYGYTF
CDR3nt: TGTGCCATCAGTGGGACCGCAACTAACTATGGCTACACCTTC
v_gene: TRBV10-3
d_gene: .
j_gene: TRBJ1-2
abundance: many

CDR3aa: CASKGVPDEQYF
CDR3nt: TGTGCCAGTAAGGGGGTGCCTGACGAGCAGTACTTC
v_gene: TRBV19
d_gene: .
j_gene: TRBJ2-7
abundance: many

CDR3aa: CASSFAGQETQYF
CDR3nt: TGTGCCAGCAGTTTCGCGGGACAAGAGACCCAGTACTTC
v_gene: TRBV12-3/TRBV12-4
d_gene: .
j_gene: TRBJ2-5
abundance: many

CDR3aa: CASSPWNIMNTEAFF
CDR3nt: TGTGCCAGCTCACCATGGAACATCATGAACACTGAAGCTTTCTTT
v_gene: TRBV10-2
d_gene: .
j_gene: TRBJ1-1
abundance: .

CDR3aa: CASSKTSLSTDTQYF
CDR3nt: TGTGCCAGCAGCAAGACTAGCCTAAGCACAGATACGCAGTATTTT
v_gene: TRBV7-3
d_gene: TRBD2
j_gene: TRBJ2-3
abundance: few

CDR3aa: CASSPDRGSDTQYF
CDR3nt: TGTGCCAGCAGCCCGGACAGGGGTTCGGATACGCAGTATTTT
v_gene: TRBV25-1
d_gene: TRBD1
j_gene: TRBJ2-3
abundance: .

CDR3aa: CASSTGRGELFF
CDR3nt: TGTGCCAGCAGTACGGGCCGCGGGGAGCTGTTTTTT
v_gene: TRBV10-3
d_gene: .
j_gene: TRBJ2-2
abundance: few

CDR3aa: CSFRTATMEETQYF
CDR3nt: TGCAGCTTCCGGACAGCCACGATGGAAGAGACCCAGTACTTC
v_gene: TRBV29-1
d_gene: .
j_gene: TRBJ2-5
abundance: many

CDR3aa: CASSQDQGFRTGNTIYF
CDR3nt: TGTGCCAGCAGCCAAGATCAAGGGTTTAGGACTGGAAACACCATATATTTT
v_gene: TRBV9
d_gene: .
j_gene: TRBJ1-3
abundance: .

CDR3aa: CSARVLAGDTGELFF
CDR3nt: TGCAGTGCGAGAGTACTAGCGGGAGACACCGGGGAGCTGTTTTTT
v_gene: TRBV20-1
d_gene: TRBD2
j_gene: TRBJ2-2
abundance: .

CDR3aa: CSVEGRQGAYEQYF
CDR3nt: TGCAGCGTTGAGGGGCGACAGGGGGCCTACGAGCAGTACTTC
v_gene: TRBV29-1
d_gene: TRBD1
j_gene: TRBJ2-7
abundance: many

CDR3aa: CASSITGDYGNTIYF
CDR3nt: TGTGCCAGTAGTATAACAGGGGACTATGGAAACACCATATATTTT
v_gene: TRBV19
d_gene: TRBD1
j_gene: TRBJ1-3
abundance: few

CDR3aa: CASSVKQGSGNTIYF
CDR3nt: TGTGCCAGCAGCGTTAAACAGGGATCTGGAAACACCATATATTTT
v_gene: TRBV9
d_gene: .
j_gene: TRBJ1-3
abundance: once

CDR3aa: CASSHRDYYEQYF
CDR3nt: TGCGCCAGCAGCCATAGGGACTACTACGAGCAGTACTTC
v_gene: TRBV4-1
d_gene: TRBD2
j_gene: TRBJ2-7
abundance: .

CDR3aa: CASSQAGSYNSPLHF
CDR3nt: TGTGCCAGCAGCCAAGCTGGCTCCTATAATTCACCCCTCCACTTT
v_gene: TRBV14
d_gene: .
j_gene: TRBJ1-6
abundance: .

CDR3aa: CSVDEAGYEQYF
CDR3nt: TGCAGCGTTGACGAGGCAGGCTACGAGCAGTACTTC
v_gene: TRBV29-1
d_gene: .
j_gene: TRBJ2-7
abundance: .

CDR3aa: CAISESNEQYF
CDR3nt: TGTGCCATCAGTGAGTCGAACGAGCAGTACTTC
v_gene: TRBV10-3
d_gene: .
j_gene: TRBJ2-7
abundance: many

CDR3aa: CASSLVAKGKAFF
CDR3nt: TGTGCCAGCAGTTTAGTGGCTAAAGGAAAAGCTTTCTTT
v_gene: TRBV28
d_gene: .
j_gene: TRBJ1-1
abundance: few

CDR3aa: CASKKAGGYEQYF
CDR3nt: TGTGCCAGCAAGAAAGCAGGGGGCTACGAGCAGTACTTC
v_gene: TRBV12-3/TRBV12-4
d_gene: TRBD1
j_gene: TRBJ2-7
abundance: many

CDR3aa: CSARPTGGKGTEAFF
CDR3nt: TGCAGTGCTAGGCCGACAGGGGGCAAAGGAACTGAAGCTTTCTTT
v_gene: TRBV20-1
d_gene: TRBD1
j_gene: TRBJ1-1
abundance: few

CDR3aa: CASSSSEGSAQHF
CDR3nt: TGTGCCAGCAGCTCCAGTGAGGGTAGTGCCCAGCATTTT
v_gene: TRBV7-9
d_gene: .
j_gene: TRBJ1-5
abundance: many

CDR3aa: CAISYGAGFGYTF
CDR3nt: TGTGCCATCAGTTACGGGGCAGGCTTTGGCTACACCTTC
v_gene: TRBV10-3
d_gene: .
j_gene: TRBJ1-2
abundance: .

CDR3aa: CATSETGTETQYF
CDR3nt: TGTGCCACCAGTGAGACAGGGACGGAGACCCAGTACTTC
v_gene: TRBV24-1
d_gene: TRBD1
j_gene: TRBJ2-5
abundance: few

CDR3aa: CASSTGQGAVTEAFF
CDR3nt: TGTGCCAGTAGTACCGGACAGGGTGCCGTCACTGAAGCTTTCTTT
v_gene: TRBV19
d_gene: TRBD1
j_gene: TRBJ1-1
abundance: many

CDR3aa: CASSRPLGQGANYGYTF
CDR3nt: TGTGCCAGCAGCCGACCCTTAGGACAGGGGGCGAACTATGGCTACACCTTC
v_gene: TRBV9
d_gene: TRBD1
j_gene: TRBJ1-2
abundance: many

CDR3aa: CASSYGGWTGFNYGYTF
CDR3nt: TGCGCCAGCAGCTACGGGGGATGGACAGGGTTCAACTATGGCTACACCTTC
v_gene: TRBV5-1
d_gene: TRBD1
j_gene: TRBJ1-2
abundance: many

CDR3aa: CSARENMGPGTQYF
CDR3nt: TGCAGTGCTAGAGAAAATATGGGTCCAGGGACCCAGTACTTC
v_gene: TRBV20-1
d_gene: .
j_gene: TRBJ2-5
abundance: many

CDR3aa: CASSRYVGYERYF
CDR3nt: TGTGCCAGCAGCCGCTACGTCGGCTACGAGCGGTACTTC
v_gene: TRBV14
d_gene: .
j_gene: TRBJ2-7
abundance: .

CDR3aa: CASSSRESETQYF
CDR3nt: TGTGCCAGCAGCTCTAGGGAGTCGGAGACCCAGTACTTC
v_gene: TRBV7-9
d_gene: .
j_gene: TRBJ2-5
abundance: many

CDR3aa: CASSNRGQETQYF
CDR3nt: TGTGCCAGCAGTAACAGGGGGCAGGAGACCCAGTACTTC
v_gene: TRBV6-1
d_gene: TRBD1
j_gene: TRBJ2-5
abundance: many

CDR3aa: CASIDRGKYNEQFF
CDR3nt: TGTGCCAGCATAGACAGGGGGAAGTACAATGAGCAGTTCTTC
v_gene: TRBV2
d_gene: TRBD1
j_gene: TRBJ2-1
abundance: once

CDR3aa: CASSLDTGGAFF
CDR3nt: TGCGCCAGCAGCTTGGACACAGGGGGGGCTTTCTTT
v_gene: TRBV5-1
d_gene: TRBD1
j_gene: TRBJ1-1
abundance: many

CDR3aa: CASSLLDEAFF
CDR3nt: TGTGCCAGCAGCTTGCTCGATGAAGCTTTCTTT
v_gene: TRBV5-6
d_gene: .
j_gene: TRBJ1-1
abundance: many

CDR3aa: CASSHWDRVYSNQPQHF
CDR3nt: TGTGCCAGCAGTCACTGGGACAGGGTATATAGCAATCAGCCCCAGCATTTT
v_gene: TRBV6-2/TRBV6-3
d_gene: TRBD1
j_gene: TRBJ1-5
abundance: .

CDR3aa: CASKEDTHSNQPQHF
CDR3nt: TGTGCCAGCAAGGAGGACACCCATAGCAATCAGCCCCAGCATTTT
v_gene: TRBV2
d_gene: .
j_gene: TRBJ1-5
abundance: few

CDR3aa: CSATSGTPTYEQYF
CDR3nt: TGCAGTGCGACGAGCGGGACCCCAACCTACGAGCAGTACTTC
v_gene: TRBV20-1
d_gene: TRBD2
j_gene: TRBJ2-7
abundance: many

CDR3aa: CSAPFARYTEAFF
CDR3nt: TGCAGTGCTCCCTTCGCAAGGTACACTGAAGCTTTCTTT
v_gene: TRBV20-1
d_gene: .
j_gene: TRBJ1-1
abundance: many

CDR3aa: CASSVDLGLQPQHF
CDR3nt: TGTGCCAGCAGCGTAGATCTGGGGCTTCAGCCCCAGCATTTT
v_gene: TRBV9
d_gene: .
j_gene: TRBJ1-5
abundance: many

CDR3aa: CSARARGEGYTF
CDR3nt: TGCAGTGCTAGGGCACGGGGAGAAGGCTACACCTTC
v_gene: TRBV20-1
d_gene: .
j_gene: TRBJ1-2
abundance: many